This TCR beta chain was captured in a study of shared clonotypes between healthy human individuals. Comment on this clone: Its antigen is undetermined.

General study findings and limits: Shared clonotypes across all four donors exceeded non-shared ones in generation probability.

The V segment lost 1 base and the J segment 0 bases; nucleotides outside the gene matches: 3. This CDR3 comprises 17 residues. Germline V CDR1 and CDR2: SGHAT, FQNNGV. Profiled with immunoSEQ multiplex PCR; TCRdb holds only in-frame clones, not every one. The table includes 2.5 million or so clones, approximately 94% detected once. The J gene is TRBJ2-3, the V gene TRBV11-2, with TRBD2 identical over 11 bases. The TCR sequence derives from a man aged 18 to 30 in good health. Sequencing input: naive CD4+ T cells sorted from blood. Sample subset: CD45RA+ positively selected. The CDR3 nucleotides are TGTGCCAGCAGCTTAGTGGGACTAGCGGTGAGCACAGATACGCAGTATTTT. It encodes CASSLVGLAVSTDTQYF.